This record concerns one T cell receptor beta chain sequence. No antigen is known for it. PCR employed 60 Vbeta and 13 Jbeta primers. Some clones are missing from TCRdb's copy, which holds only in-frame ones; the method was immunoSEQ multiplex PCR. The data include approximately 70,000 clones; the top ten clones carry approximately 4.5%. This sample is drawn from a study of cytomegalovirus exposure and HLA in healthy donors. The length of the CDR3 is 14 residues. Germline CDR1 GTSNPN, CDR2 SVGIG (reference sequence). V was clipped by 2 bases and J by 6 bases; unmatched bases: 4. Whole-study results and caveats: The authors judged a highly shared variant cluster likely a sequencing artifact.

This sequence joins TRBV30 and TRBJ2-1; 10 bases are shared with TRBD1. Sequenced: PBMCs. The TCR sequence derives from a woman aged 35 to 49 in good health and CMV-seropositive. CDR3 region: CAWSKDRGTNEQFF. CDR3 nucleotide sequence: TGTGCCTGGAGTAAGGACAGGGGGACCAATGAGCAGTTCTTC. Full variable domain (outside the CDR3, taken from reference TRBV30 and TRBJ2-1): SQTIHQWPATLVQPVGSPLSLECTVEGTSNPNLYWYRQAAGRGLQLLFYSVGIGQISSEVPQNLSASRPQDRQFILSSKKLLLSDSGFYLCAWSKDRGTNEQFFGPGTRLTVL.